This TCR beta chain was retrieved from a study of blood T cell repertoires in COVID-19. Study information: The study drew acute and convalescent COVID-19 samples from the United States, Italy and Spain. T cells, B-cell-depleted T cells, or PBMCs supplied cDNA or gDNA.

Authors' data handling: From reference gene primer amplification, estimates of nucleated cell counts were derived. Sequenced by immunoSEQ multiplex PCR; TCRdb stores in-frame clones only, minus some. The DNA was the basis for D and trimming; V, J and clone size are from that table. There are around 200,000 clones in the sample; 70% to 90% occur only once, and about an eighth lies in the top ten. The germline gives CDR1 SGHDN, CDR2 FVKESK. This CDR3 region has 14 residues. V lost 0 bases to trimming and J lost 6 bases, with 8 bases between them. Material: peripheral blood. This rearrangement joins TRBV14 to TRBJ2-2, with no clear D. The receptor was isolated from a woman aged 18 to 35 who had recovered from COVID-19. The CDR3 bases are TGTGCCAGCAGCCAAGATATAAGAGCCGGGGAGCTGTTTTTT. It encodes CASSQDIRAGELFF.